This TCR beta chain was captured by sequencing in a study (dated by TCRdb to about 2016). Library generation was performed with RT-PCR. The run used an Illumina MiSeq. The public reads were quality trimmed at Q25 with fastp and then assembled into clones with MiXCR by TCRdb, keeping productive beta chains. CDR3 protein sequences are deduplicated, and each keeps its most common genes and DNA. The sample yields more than 550,000 distinct CDR3 sequences; 13% to 15% were counted once. The top ten hold 3% to 4.5% of the sample. This clonotype has ten or more counts. The antigen it recognizes is unknown. Nothing much larger sits one base from this clone, and base qualities are not available. V loses 3 bases, J loses 5 bases, and the germline ends lie 14 bases apart. The CDR1 and CDR2 encoded by the germline V gene are SGHRS and YFSETQ. Reading from cysteine to phenylalanine, the CDR3 counts 14 amino acids. CDR3 DNA is the only sequence kept; it has 42 bases, read in frame from the first base.

Input material: memory CD4+ T cells from blood. The rearranged chain carries TRBV5-1 and TRBJ2-5; TRBD1 might be the D gene, on 7 matching bases. This TCR derives from a female donor in good health, serving as a healthy control. The sequenced DNA: TGCGCCAGCAGCTACCGGACAGGAGGGGAGACCCAGTACTTC. Its coded protein is CASSYRTGGETQYF.